This is a list of T cell receptor beta chains from one sample in a study of blood T cell repertoires in COVID-19. The protocol was immunoSEQ multiplex PCR, while the TCRdb copy is restricted to in-frame clones and leaves out a portion. This table holds some 110,000 clones, around four fifths found once. Sequencing input: peripheral blood. These receptors were collected from a man aged 65-85 years with acute or convalescent COVID-19. Both conserved end residues are part of each CDR3. Fields, in order: D gene, J gene, V gene, clone size, CDR3 DNA, CDR3 protein. A D gene is named only where the DNA matches it firmly. The listing skips clone size in some rows; elsewhere it reads once, few, many or a size class.

TRBD1 | TRBJ1-2 | TRBV6-4 | . | TGTGCCAGCAGTCCCGGGACAGGTGCTGGAAGCTACACCTTC | CASSPGTGAGSYTF
TRBD1 | TRBJ1-2 | TRBV6-5 | . | TGTGCCAGCAGTTCCCCCAGGGGGAGTAACTATGGCTACACCTTC | CASSSPRGSNYGYTF
. | TRBJ2-2 | TRBV6-5 | . | TGTGCCAGCAGTCGACAGGTCGACACCGGGGAGCTGTTTTTT | CASSRQVDTGELFF
TRBD2 | TRBJ2-3 | TRBV5-1 | . | TGCGCCAGCAGCCCCTCGGGGGGGAGCACAGATACGCAGTATTTT | CASSPSGGSTDTQYF
TRBD1 | TRBJ2-7 | TRBV24-1 | . | TGTGCCACCAGTGCTCCCGGGACAGGGACCTACGAGCAGTACTTC | CATSAPGTGTYEQYF
TRBD1 | TRBJ1-1 | TRBV29-1 | . | TGCAGCGCTCAAACGGACAGGGCCAGTCTGGGGGCTTTCTTT | CSAQTDRASLGAFF
. | TRBJ2-7 | TRBV5-4 | few | TGTGCCAGCAGCTCGGACGGGGAGTCTGAAGGGCAGTACTTC | CASSSDGESEGQYF
. | TRBJ2-5 | TRBV28 | . | TGTGCCACCAAAAGGGGCGGAGAGACCCAGTACTTC | CATKRGGETQYF
TRBD1 | TRBJ1-1 | TRBV6-5 | . | TGTGCCAGCAGTTACTCACAGGGGGCGAGTACTGAAGCTTTCTTT | CASSYSQGASTEAFF
TRBD2 | TRBJ2-7 | TRBV13 | few | TGTGCCAGCAGCCGGGGACTAGGGGCCTACGAGCAGTACTTC | CASSRGLGAYEQYF
TRBD2 | TRBJ2-7 | TRBV5-1 | . | TGCGCCAGCAGCCGGGGGGGCATATACGAGCAGTACTTC | CASSRGGIYEQYF
. | TRBJ1-3 | TRBV12-3/TRBV12-4 | . | TGTGCCAGCAGTTTGCAGGGAAACACCATATATTTT | CASSLQGNTIYF
. | TRBJ1-1 | TRBV30 | . | TGTGCCTGGAGTCGTGGCAGGGACACTGAAGCTTTCTTT | CAWSRGRDTEAFF
TRBD1 | TRBJ1-1 | TRBV19 | . | TGTGCCAGTACCCCCGGGACAGGGGGAAGAGTCGACACTGAAGCTTTCTTT | CASTPGTGGRVDTEAFF
TRBD1 | TRBJ1-4 | TRBV6-5 | . | TGTGCCAGCGGCCCGACAGGGGGCGCGGAGAAACTGTTTTTT | CASGPTGGAEKLFF
TRBD1 | TRBJ1-6 | TRBV3-1/TRBV3-2 | . | TGTGCCAGCCGGACAGGGTCCTATTCGGGGTCACCCCTCCACTTT | CASRTGSYSGSPLHF
. | TRBJ1-5 | TRBV6-5 | few | TGTGCCAGCAGTTACAAGGGGGAGGGGAATCAGCCCCAGCATTTT | CASSYKGEGNQPQHF
. | TRBJ2-3 | TRBV18 | . | TGTGCCAGCTCATCCAATCCGGGTCTTTCTACAGATACGCAGTATTTT | CASSSNPGLSTDTQYF
TRBD1 | TRBJ1-1 | TRBV28 | . | TGTGCCAGCGGAGATCTCAGGGGGAATGATAACACTGAAGCTTTCTTT | CASGDLRGNDNTEAFF
TRBD2 | TRBJ2-7 | TRBV19 | . | TGTGCCAGTAGTATGAGTGGGGGGGAGACCTACGAGCAGTACTTC | CASSMSGGETYEQYF
. | TRBJ1-1 | TRBV11-2 | . | TGTGCCAGCACCAACCAGGACACGAACACTGAAGCTTTCTTT | CASTNQDTNTEAFF
TRBD2 | TRBJ2-1 | TRBV4-2 | . | TGTGCCAGCCGGCCACCGGGGACTATCAATGAGCAGTTCTTC | CASRPPGTINEQFF
TRBD1 | TRBJ2-1 | TRBV7-3 | . | TGTGCCAGCAGCTTACCACAGGGGAGCTACAATGAGCAGTTCTTC | CASSLPQGSYNEQFF
TRBD1 | TRBJ1-2 | TRBV5-1 | . | TGCGCCAGCAGCTTGGAACCAGGGGGAGGCTATGGCTACACCTTC | CASSLEPGGGYGYTF
. | TRBJ1-1 | TRBV5-1 | . | TGCGCCAGCAGCCCCCTGGACGAGGGCACTGAAGCTTTCTTT | CASSPLDEGTEAFF
. | TRBJ2-5 | TRBV20-1 | . | TGCAGTGCTAGGGAGGAGACCCAGTACTTC | CSAREETQYF
. | TRBJ2-1 | TRBV4-1 | . | TGCGCCAGCAGCCCAAGATTAGCGGATGAGCAGTTCTTC | CASSPRLADEQFF
. | TRBJ1-2 | TRBV28 | . | TGTGCCAGCAGTTTTAAGACGGGGGTGAATGGCTACACCTTC | CASSFKTGVNGYTF
. | TRBJ1-5 | TRBV21-1 | . | . | CASSKGLFGPWGQGSVSTQPQHF
TRBD1 | TRBJ1-3 | TRBV28 | few | TGTGCCAGCAGTACCATCAGGGGGAGCTCTGGAAACACCATATATTTT | CASSTIRGSSGNTIYF
. | TRBJ2-1 | TRBV10-3 | . | TGTGCCATCAGGGACAGTGGAAATGAGCAGTTCTTC | CAIRDSGNEQFF
. | TRBJ2-1 | TRBV30 | . | TGTGCCTGGAGTCCTCTAGCGAGCTACAATGAGCAGTTCTTC | CAWSPLASYNEQFF
. | TRBJ1-1 | TRBV9 | . | TGTGCCAGCAGCGGTAAAGCAGGGGCGAACACTGAAGCTTTCTTT | CASSGKAGANTEAFF
TRBD1 | TRBJ1-5 | TRBV2 | . | TGTGCCAGTACAGGGGAAGGGGAACAGCCCCAGCATTTT | CASTGEGEQPQHF
TRBD1 | TRBJ1-2 | TRBV29-1 | . | TGCAGCGCTGGGACAGGGAACCTCTATGGCTACACCTTC | CSAGTGNLYGYTF
TRBD2 | TRBJ2-1 | TRBV27 | . | TGTGCCAGCAGTAGCGGGGGGGCCTACAATGAGCAGTTCTTC | CASSSGGAYNEQFF
. | TRBJ2-7 | TRBV7-9 | . | TGTGCCAGCAGCTTAGTGAGGAACTCCTACGAGCAGTACTTC | CASSLVRNSYEQYF
. | TRBJ2-1 | TRBV6-6 | . | TGTGCCAGCAGTTTACTATCCAATGAGCAGTTCTTC | CASSLLSNEQFF
. | TRBJ2-5 | TRBV19 | . | TGTGCCAGTAGTATAGGTGGGAGAAACCAAGAGACCCAGTACTTC | CASSIGGRNQETQYF
. | TRBJ1-5 | TRBV28 | once | TGTGCCAGCAGTAAGGGAGGAAGCAATCAGCCCCAGCATTTT | CASSKGGSNQPQHF
TRBD2 | TRBJ2-1 | TRBV28 | once | TGTGCCAGCAGGATAGCGGGGAATGAGCAGTTCTTC | CASRIAGNEQFF
TRBD2 | TRBJ2-1 | TRBV3-1/TRBV3-2 | . | TGTGCCAGCAGCCAAGTTGGGGGAACTAGCGGATACAATGAGCAGTTCTTC | CASSQVGGTSGYNEQFF